Listed here are 17 T cell receptor beta chains from one sample, sequenced in a study of blood T cell repertoires in COVID-19. Produced via immunoSEQ multiplex PCR; TCRdb's table is partial and in-frame only. The sample lists around 220,000 clones, approximately 86% occurring once. Specimen: peripheral blood. All receptors come from a woman older than 75 with active or convalescent COVID-19.

The chain employs TRBV2 and TRBJ1-3; a weak D match, TRBD1 (5 bases). The CDR3 runs 14 residues. Germline values: CDR1 SNHLY, CDR2 FYNNEI. Trimming cost V 6 bases and J 2 bases, with 11 bases left between them. As DNA, the CDR3 is TGTGCCAGCAGGGAGGGGTCCCCTGGAAACACCATATATTTT. It codes for CASREGSPGNTIYF.

The CDR3 nucleotides are TGCGCCAGCGGGGAGCAGGGGGCATCTAAGAATTCACCCCTCCACTTT. Translating gives CASGEQGASKNSPLHF. This chain joins TRBV5-1 and TRBJ1-6, with TRBD1 matching over 8 bases. The trim removed 7 bases at V and 7 bases at J, leaving 13 bases unmatched. CDR1 and CDR2 from the germline V gene are SGHRS and YFSETQ. The CDR3 is 16 residues long. Drawing the rest from reference TRBV5-1 and TRBJ1-6, the complete variable domain is KAGVTQTPRYLIKTRGQQVTLSCSPISGHRSVSWYQQTPGQGLQFLFEYFSETQRNKGNFPGRFSGRQFSNSRSEMNVSTLELGDSALYLCASGEQGASKNSPLHFGNGTRLTVT.

This chain uses TRBV27 with TRBJ2-3; 14 bases line up with TRBD2. Unmatched junction bases numbered 16, after V lost 2 bases and J lost 0 bases. Looked up from germline, CDR1 is MNHEY and CDR2 is SMNVEV (reference sequence). The CDR3 totals 22 residues. The CDR3 bases are TGTGCCAGCAGTTTAGTTGGTAGGACTAGCGGGGGGCCAGGAACTAGCACAGATACGCAGTATTTT. Protein: CASSLVGRTSGGPGTSTDTQYF.

CDR3 nucleotides: TGTGCCAGCAGCCATGACAGGGGTCGGACTAATGAAAAACTGTTTTTT. This translates into CASSHDRGRTNEKLFF. J is TRBJ1-4 and V is TRBV14, with 8 bases matching TRBD1. The length of the CDR3 is 16 residues. The V gene end was trimmed by 3 bases and the J gene end by 2 bases; junction bases not matched to a gene: 5. CDR1 SGHDN and CDR2 FVKESK come from the germline V gene.

V usage is TRBV2 and J usage is TRBJ2-1, with a tentative D call TRBD2 (5 bases). CDR1 is SNHLY, CDR2 FYNNEI, per germline. V dropped 4 bases and J dropped 15 bases, with 10 bases sitting between them. The CDR3 runs to 10 residues. This CDR3 is CASSASAGFF. In nucleotides, the CDR3 is TGTGCCAGCAGTGCGTCGGCGGGGTTCTTC.

V and J are TRBV7-2 and TRBJ1-3, with a weak D call TRBD1 (5 bases). This CDR3 is built from 15 residues. Germline-derived CDR1 and CDR2 are SGHTA and FQGNSA. Trimming removed 1 base from V and 2 bases from J, with 9 bases in between. The CDR3, as DNA: TGTGCCAGCAGCTTAGTTGTGGGGCCTGGAAACACCATATATTTT. It specifies CASSLVVGPGNTIYF.

This chain uses TRBV10-1 with TRBJ2-3; D might be TRBD1 (6 bases). This CDR3 comprises 14 residues. Looked up from germline, CDR1 is WNHNN and CDR2 is SYGVQD (reference sequence). Trimming took off 3 bases at V and 3 bases at J, with 10 bases between the two ends. In nucleotides, the CDR3 is TGCGCCAGCAGTGATCAGGGGTCGACAGATACGCAGTATTTT. It encodes CASSDQGSTDTQYF.

The chain uses TRBV7-9 and TRBJ1-1; D ambiguous. Trimming cost V 5 bases and J 11 bases, with 18 bases left between them. Germline CDR1 SEHNR, CDR2 FQNEAQ (reference sequence). CDR3 size: 13 residues. In DNA, the CDR3 is TGTGCCAGCAGCCGCGAAACGACAACCGCGGCTTTCTTT. Its protein is CASSRETTTAAFF. The whole variable domain, remainder taken from reference TRBV7-9 and TRBJ1-1, is DTGVSQNPRHKITKRGQNVTFRCDPISEHNRLYWYRQTLGQGPEFLTYFQNEAQLEKSRLLSDRFSAERPKGSFSTLEIQRTEQGDSAMYLCASSRETTTAAFFGQGTRLTVV.

This chain uses TRBV13 with TRBJ1-2; possible D gene TRBD1, 5 bases. Per germline, CDR1 PRHDT and CDR2 FYEKMQ (reference sequence). The CDR3 extends over 12 amino acids. Trimming left V 5 bases short and J 6 bases short, with 10 bases between. CDR3 bases: TGTGCCAGCAGCCTGGCGGGGGATGGCTACACCTTC. Translation gives CASSLAGDGYTF.

This clone occurred once. This chain links TRBV27 with TRBJ1-1, with D perhaps TRBD1 (5 bases). Germline CDR1 is MNHEY and CDR2 is SMNVEV (reference sequence). Trimming removed 6 bases from V and 4 bases from J, with 12 bases in between. The CDR3 has 13 amino acids. The CDR3 reads CASRKVGGTEAFF. CDR3 sequence (DNA): TGTGCCAGCAGGAAGGTGGGGGGCACTGAAGCTTTCTTT.

This chain joins TRBV3-1 (or the pseudogene TRBV3-2) and TRBJ2-7; D is unresolved. Trimming removed 3 bases at V and 4 bases at J, with 7 bases between. The CDR3 length is 12 residues. Germline CDR1 LGHDT, CDR2 YNNKEL (reference sequence). CDR3 bases: TGTGCCAGCAGCCATTCCCATTACGAGCAGTACTTC. Residues: CASSHSHYEQYF.

This clone has just one count. The V call is TRBV20-1, the J call TRBJ2-5; 7 bases fit TRBD1. The germline gives CDR1 DFQATT, CDR2 SNEGSKA (reference sequence). This CDR3 is built from 15 residues. J gave up 4 bases and V 3 bases, and 11 bases lay outside the gene matches. The CDR3, as DNA: TGCAGTGCTAGTGGGGCAGGGGGAATTCGAGAGACCCAGTACTTC. Translated: CSASGAGGIRETQYF.

The chain has TRBV5-1 and TRBJ1-1; tentatively, D is TRBD1 (6 bases). The CDR3 sequence is 13 residues long. Germline-derived CDR1 and CDR2 are SGHRS and YFSETQ. Trimming took 4 bases from V and 11 from J, leaving 18 bases between them. DNA for the CDR3: TGCGCCAGCAGCCAGGAAACAGGGTTGGATGCTTTCTTT. Its protein product is CASSQETGLDAFF.

The rearrangement uses TRBV6-5 and TRBJ2-3; D remains ambiguous. V lost 5 bases, J lost 10 bases, and 13 bases lay in between. There are 12 residues in the CDR3. In germline, CDR1 is MNHEY, CDR2 SVGAGI. The CDR3 DNA is TGTGCCAGCAGTAAAAACTATGAATCGCAGTATTTT. Amino acids: CASSKNYESQYF.

CDR3 sequence (DNA): TGCAGCGGGCGGGACAGCATGAACACTGAAGCTTTCTTT. Translated, it gives CSGRDSMNTEAFF. The genes are TRBV29-1 and TRBJ1-1; TRBD1 agrees at 7 bases. Germline CDR1 reads SQVTM; CDR2 reads ANQGSEA. This CDR3 region has 13 residues. Germline trimming cut 7 bases from V and 0 bases from J; bases unmatched to any gene: 5.

The chain has TRBV7-9 and TRBJ2-1; the match to TRBD2 covers 11 bases. CDR1 and CDR2 (germline): SEHNR, FQNEAQ (reference sequence). This CDR3 contains 16 residues. Losses at the gene ends were 5 bases for V and 0 bases for J; bases not matched to a gene: 3. In DNA, the CDR3 is TGTGCCAGCAGCCCTAGCGGGGGGAGCTCCTACAATGAGCAGTTCTTC. This sequence encodes CASSPSGGSSYNEQFF.

The chain carries TRBV5-1 and TRBJ2-5; the D is unclear. Trimming took off 0 bases at V and 5 bases at J, with 11 bases between the two ends. This CDR3 has 14 residues. Germline V gene sequence: CDR1 SGHRS, CDR2 YFSETQ. CDR3 DNA: TGCGCCAGCAGCTTGGCTGAGGTCCCGGAGACCCAGTACTTC. Translating gives CASSLAEVPETQYF.